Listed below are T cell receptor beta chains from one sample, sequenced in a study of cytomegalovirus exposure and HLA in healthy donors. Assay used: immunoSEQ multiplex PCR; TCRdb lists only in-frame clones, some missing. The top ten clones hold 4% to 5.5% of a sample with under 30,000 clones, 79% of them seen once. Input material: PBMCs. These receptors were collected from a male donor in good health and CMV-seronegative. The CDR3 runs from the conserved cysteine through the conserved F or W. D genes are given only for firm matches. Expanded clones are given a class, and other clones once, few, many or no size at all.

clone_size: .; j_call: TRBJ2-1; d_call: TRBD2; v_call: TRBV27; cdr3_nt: TGTGCCAGCAGTTCAAGACTAGCGGACAATGAGCAGTTCTTC; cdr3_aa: CASSSRLADNEQFF
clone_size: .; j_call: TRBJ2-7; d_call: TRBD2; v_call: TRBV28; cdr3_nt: TGTGCCAGCAGCCGGGGGGGGAGAGGTTACGAGCAGTACTTC; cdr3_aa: CASSRGGRGYEQYF
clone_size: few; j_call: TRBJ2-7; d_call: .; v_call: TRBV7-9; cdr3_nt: TGTGCCAGCAGCCTTCCAGGCTACGAGCAGTACTTC; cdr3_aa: CASSLPGYEQYF
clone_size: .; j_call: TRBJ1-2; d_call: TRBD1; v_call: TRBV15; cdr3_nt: TGTGCCACCAGCAGAGCCGGGACAGAAATGGCCAACTATGGCTACACCTTC; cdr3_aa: CATSRAGTEMANYGYTF
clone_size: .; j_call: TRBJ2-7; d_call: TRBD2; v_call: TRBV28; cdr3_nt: TGTGCCAGCAGTGGCAGGGGGACTAGCGTGTACGAGCAGTACTTC; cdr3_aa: CASSGRGTSVYEQYF
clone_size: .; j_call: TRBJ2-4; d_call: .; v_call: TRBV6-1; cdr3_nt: TGTGCCAGCAGTGAAGTCGGGAAAAACATTCAGTACTTC; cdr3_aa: CASSEVGKNIQYF
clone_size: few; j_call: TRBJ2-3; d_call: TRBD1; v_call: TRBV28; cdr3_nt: TGTGCCAGCAGTTCCCGACAGGGTATGAGCACAGATACGCAGTATTTT; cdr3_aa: CASSSRQGMSTDTQYF
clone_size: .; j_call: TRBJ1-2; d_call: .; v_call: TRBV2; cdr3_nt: TGTGCCAGCAGTACTGACAGTTATGGCTACACCTTC; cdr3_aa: CASSTDSYGYTF
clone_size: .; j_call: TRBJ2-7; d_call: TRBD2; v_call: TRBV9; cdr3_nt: TGTGCCAGCAGCGTAGGACTAGCGGGGTCATACGAGCAGTACTTC; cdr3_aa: CASSVGLAGSYEQYF
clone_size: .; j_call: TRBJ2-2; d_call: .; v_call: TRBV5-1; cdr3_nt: TGCGCCAGCAGCTTGGAACAGGGTAGGACCGGGGAGCTGTTTTTT; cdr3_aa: CASSLEQGRTGELFF
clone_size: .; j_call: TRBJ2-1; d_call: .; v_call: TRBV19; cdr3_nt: TGTGCCAGTATGGCGGCCTCCTACAATGAGCAGTTCTTC; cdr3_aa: CASMAASYNEQFF
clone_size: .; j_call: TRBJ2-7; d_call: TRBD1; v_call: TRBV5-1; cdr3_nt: TGCGCCAGCAGCTCCGGGACAGGGACCTACGAGCAGTACTTC; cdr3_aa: CASSSGTGTYEQYF
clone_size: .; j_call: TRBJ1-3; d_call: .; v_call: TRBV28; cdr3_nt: TGTGCCAGCAATCAAGGGGGTGCTGGAAACACCATATATTTT; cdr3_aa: CASNQGGAGNTIYF
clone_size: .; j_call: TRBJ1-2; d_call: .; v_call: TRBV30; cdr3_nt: TGTGCCTGGAGCGTAACCGCGTTGTGGGACACCCACTATGGCTACACCTTC; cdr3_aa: CAWSVTALWDTHYGYTF
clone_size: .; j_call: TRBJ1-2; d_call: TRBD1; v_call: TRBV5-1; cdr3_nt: TGCGCCAGCAGCCCCGTTGAAACAGGGGACTATGGCTACACCTTC; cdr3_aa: CASSPVETGDYGYTF
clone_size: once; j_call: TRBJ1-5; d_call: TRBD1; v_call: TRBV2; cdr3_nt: TGTGCCAGCAGTGAACGACGACAGGGAGATCAGCCCCAGCATTTT; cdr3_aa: CASSERRQGDQPQHF
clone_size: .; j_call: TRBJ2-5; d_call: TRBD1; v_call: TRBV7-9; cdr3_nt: TGTGCCAGCAGCCCGGACAGGGGGCCTGAGACCCAGTACTTC; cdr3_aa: CASSPDRGPETQYF
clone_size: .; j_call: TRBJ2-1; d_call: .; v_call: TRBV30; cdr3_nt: TGTGCCTGGAGTGTCCCGGGAGTGGTCGGCAATGAGCAGTTCTTC; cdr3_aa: CAWSVPGVVGNEQFF
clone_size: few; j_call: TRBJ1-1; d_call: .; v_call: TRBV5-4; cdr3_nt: TGTGCCAGCAGCTGGGGGGTAGGGGATTTGAACACTGAAGCTTTCTTT; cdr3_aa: CASSWGVGDLNTEAFF
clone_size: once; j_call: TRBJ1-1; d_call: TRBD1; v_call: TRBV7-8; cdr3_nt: TGTGCCAGCAGCTTAGAGCGGACAGGGCTTAAATCCTCGACTTTCTTT; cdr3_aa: CASSLERTGLKSSTFF
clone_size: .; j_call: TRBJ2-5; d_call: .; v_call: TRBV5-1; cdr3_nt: TGCGCCAGCAGCTCTGGGACTGCCCAAGAGACCCAGTACTTC; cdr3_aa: CASSSGTAQETQYF
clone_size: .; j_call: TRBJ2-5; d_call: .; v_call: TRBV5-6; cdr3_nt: TGTGCCAGCAGCTTGGCTCAAGAGACCCAGTACTTC; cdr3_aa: CASSLAQETQYF
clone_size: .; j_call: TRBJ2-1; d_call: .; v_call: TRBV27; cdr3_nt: TGTGCCAGCAGCTGGGACTCCCTCCCACACAATGAGCAGTTCTTC; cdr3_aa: CASSWDSLPHNEQFF
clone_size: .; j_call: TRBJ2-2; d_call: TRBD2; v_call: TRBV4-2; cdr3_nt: TGTGCCAGCAGCCAAGGTCTCGGGGGGAATGCCGGGGAGCTGTTTTTT; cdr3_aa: CASSQGLGGNAGELFF
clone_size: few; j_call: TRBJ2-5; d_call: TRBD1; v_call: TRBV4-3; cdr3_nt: TGCGCCAGCAGCCAACGGGAACAGGGGGACGTGGAGACCCAGTACTTC; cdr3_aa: CASSQREQGDVETQYF
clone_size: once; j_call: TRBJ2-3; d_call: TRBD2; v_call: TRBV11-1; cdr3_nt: TGTGCCAGCAGCTCCCGACTAGCGGGGGACACAGATACGCAGTATTTT; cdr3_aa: CASSSRLAGDTDTQYF
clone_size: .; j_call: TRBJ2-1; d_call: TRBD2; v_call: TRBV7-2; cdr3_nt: TGTGCCAGCAGCGCCCTAGCGGGGGCAAACAATGAGCAGTTCTTC; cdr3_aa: CASSALAGANNEQFF
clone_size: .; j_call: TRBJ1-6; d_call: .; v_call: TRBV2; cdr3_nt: TGTGCCAGCATGGTGGGGGGTGAAGAATTGTCCCTCCACTTT; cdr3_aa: CASMVGGEELSLHF
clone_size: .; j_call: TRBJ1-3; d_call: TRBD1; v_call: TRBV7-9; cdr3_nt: TGTGCCAGCAGCCCGTGGACAGGGGTTACTTTTGGCGGAAACACCATATATTTT; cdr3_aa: CASSPWTGVTFGGNTIYF